This T cell receptor (beta chain) comes out of a study of patients and donors after allogeneic stem cell transplantation. The CDR3 is 17 amino acids. From germline, CDR1 is LGHNA and CDR2 YSLEER. Trimming stripped 0 bases from V and 8 bases from J, with 19 bases between. TCRdb ran MiXCR on the RT-PCR reads and lists one entry per CDR3 protein. This table has some 92,000 distinct CDR3 sequences, 45% to 50% appearing once. This clonotype was picked up a small number of times. The sequencing sample was made of blood, either unsorted or a sorted T cell fraction (not recorded which). The chain couples TRBV4-3 to TRBJ1-4; possible D gene TRBD1, 6 bases. The source of this sequence is a human donor who was either an allogeneic HSCT recipient or a stem cell or donor lymphocyte infusion donor (not recorded which). It is not recorded whose cells these are; they may come from a transplant donor. As DNA, the CDR3 is TGCGCCAGCAGCCAAGAAGGGGGGGGGCTTACCCAGGAAAAACTGTTTTTT. Translating gives CASSQEGGGLTQEKLFF.